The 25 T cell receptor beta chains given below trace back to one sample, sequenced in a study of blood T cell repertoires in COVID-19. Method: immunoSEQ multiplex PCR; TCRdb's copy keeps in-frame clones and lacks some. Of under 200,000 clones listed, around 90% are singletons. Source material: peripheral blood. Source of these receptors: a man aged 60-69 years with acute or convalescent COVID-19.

CDR3 DNA sequence: TGTGCCAGCAGCGGCGACAGGGGGCAGACTGAAGCTTTCTTT. Amino acid sequence: CASSGDRGQTEAFF. The chain recombines TRBV5-4 with TRBJ1-1; 10 bases map to TRBD1. The CDR3 runs 14 residues. Trimming at V came to 4 bases and at J to 5 bases, leaving 5 bases not matched to a gene. The germline V gene has CDR1 SGHNT and CDR2 YYREEE (reference sequence).

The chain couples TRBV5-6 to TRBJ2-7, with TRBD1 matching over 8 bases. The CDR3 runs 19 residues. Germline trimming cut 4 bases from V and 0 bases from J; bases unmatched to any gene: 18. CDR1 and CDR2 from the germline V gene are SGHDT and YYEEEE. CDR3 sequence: CASSPTIYLGQGTSYEQYV. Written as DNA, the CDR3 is TGTGCCAGCAGCCCTACTATTTATTTAGGACAGGGAACCTCCTACGAGCAGTACGTC.

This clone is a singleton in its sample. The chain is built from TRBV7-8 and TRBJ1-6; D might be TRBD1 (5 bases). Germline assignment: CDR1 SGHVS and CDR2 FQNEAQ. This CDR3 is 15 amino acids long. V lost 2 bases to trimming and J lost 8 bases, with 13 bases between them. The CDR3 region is CASSLRSGRDSPLHF. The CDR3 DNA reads TGTGCCAGCAGCTTACGCTCGGGCAGGGATTCACCCCTCCACTTT.

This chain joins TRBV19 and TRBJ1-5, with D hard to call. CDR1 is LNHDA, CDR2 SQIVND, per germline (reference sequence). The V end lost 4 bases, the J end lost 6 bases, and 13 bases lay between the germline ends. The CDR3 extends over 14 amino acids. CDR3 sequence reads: CASSTATAGQPQHF. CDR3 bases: TGTGCCAGTAGTACGGCCACGGCGGGTCAGCCCCAGCATTTT.

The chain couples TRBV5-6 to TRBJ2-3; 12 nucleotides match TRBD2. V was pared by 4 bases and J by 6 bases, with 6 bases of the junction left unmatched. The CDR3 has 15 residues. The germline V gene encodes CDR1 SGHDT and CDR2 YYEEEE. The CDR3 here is CASSLRTSGTDTQYF. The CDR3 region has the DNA TGTGCCAGCAGCCTGCGGACTAGCGGGACCGATACGCAGTATTTT.

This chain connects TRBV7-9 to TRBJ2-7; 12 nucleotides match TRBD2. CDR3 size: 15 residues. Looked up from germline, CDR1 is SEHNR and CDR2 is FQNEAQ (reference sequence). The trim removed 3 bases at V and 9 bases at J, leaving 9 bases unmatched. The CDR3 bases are TGTGCCAGCAGCTTGGGACTAGCGGGCCCGCAGGGGCAGTACTTC. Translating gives CASSLGLAGPQGQYF.

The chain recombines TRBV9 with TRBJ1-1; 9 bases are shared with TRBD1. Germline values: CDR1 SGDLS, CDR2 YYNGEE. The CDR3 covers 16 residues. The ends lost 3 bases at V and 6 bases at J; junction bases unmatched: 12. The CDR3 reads CASSAFLGQGKAEAFF. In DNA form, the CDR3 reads TGTGCCAGCAGCGCATTCCTCGGACAGGGGAAGGCTGAAGCTTTCTTT.

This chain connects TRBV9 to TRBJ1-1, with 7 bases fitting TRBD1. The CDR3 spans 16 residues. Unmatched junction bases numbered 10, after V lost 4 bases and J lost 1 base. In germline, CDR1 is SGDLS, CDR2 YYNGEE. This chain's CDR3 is CASSPRQGVGNTEAFF. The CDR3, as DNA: TGTGCCAGCAGCCCCCGACAGGGTGTGGGGAACACTGAAGCTTTCTTT.

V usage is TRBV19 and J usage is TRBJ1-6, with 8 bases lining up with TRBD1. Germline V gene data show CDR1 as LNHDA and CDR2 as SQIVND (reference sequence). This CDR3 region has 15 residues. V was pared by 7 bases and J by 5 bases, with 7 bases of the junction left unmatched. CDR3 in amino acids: CASKQTGVHNSPLHF. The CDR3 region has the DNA TGTGCCAGTAAGCAGACAGGGGTACATAATTCACCCCTCCACTTT.

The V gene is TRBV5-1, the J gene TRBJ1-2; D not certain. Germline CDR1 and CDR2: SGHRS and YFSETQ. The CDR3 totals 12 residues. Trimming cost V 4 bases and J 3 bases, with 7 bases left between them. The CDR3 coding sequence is TGCGCCAGCAGCGCCGGGGACTATGGCTACACCTTC. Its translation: CASSAGDYGYTF.

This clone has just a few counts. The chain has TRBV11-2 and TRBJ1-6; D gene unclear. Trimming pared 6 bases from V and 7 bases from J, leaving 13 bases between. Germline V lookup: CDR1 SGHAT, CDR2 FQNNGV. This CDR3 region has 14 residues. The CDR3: CASRTDGQNSPLHF. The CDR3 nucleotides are TGTGCCAGCAGGACGGATGGGCAAAATTCACCCCTCCACTTT.

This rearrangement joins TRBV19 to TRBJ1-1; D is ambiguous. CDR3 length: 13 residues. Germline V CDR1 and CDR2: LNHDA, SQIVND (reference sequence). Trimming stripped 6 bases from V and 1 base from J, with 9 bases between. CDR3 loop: CASRALRNTEAFF. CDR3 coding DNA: TGTGCCAGTAGAGCCTTGAGGAACACTGAAGCTTTCTTT.

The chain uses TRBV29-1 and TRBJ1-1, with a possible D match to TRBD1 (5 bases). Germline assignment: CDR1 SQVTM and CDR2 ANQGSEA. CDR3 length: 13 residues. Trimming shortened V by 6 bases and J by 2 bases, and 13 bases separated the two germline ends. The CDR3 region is CSVRQYSNTEAFF. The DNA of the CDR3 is TGCAGCGTCAGACAGTATAGCAACACTGAAGCTTTCTTT.

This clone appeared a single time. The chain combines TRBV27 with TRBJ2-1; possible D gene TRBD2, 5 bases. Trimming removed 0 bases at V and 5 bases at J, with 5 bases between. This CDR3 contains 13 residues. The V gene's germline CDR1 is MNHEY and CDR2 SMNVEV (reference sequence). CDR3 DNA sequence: TGTGCCAGCAGTTTATCGAGGGACAATGAGCAGTTCTTC. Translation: CASSLSRDNEQFF.

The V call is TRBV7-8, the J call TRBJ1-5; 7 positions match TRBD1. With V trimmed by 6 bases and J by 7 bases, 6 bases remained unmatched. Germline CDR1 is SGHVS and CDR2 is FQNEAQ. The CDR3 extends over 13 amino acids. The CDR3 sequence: CASSYTGDQPQHF. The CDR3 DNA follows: TGTGCCAGCAGTTACACAGGGGACCAGCCCCAGCATTTT.

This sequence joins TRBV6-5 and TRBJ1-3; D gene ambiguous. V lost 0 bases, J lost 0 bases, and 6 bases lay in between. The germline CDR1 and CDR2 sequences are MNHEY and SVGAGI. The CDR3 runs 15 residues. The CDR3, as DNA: TGTGCCAGCAGTTACTCTCCGGGCTCTGGAAACACCATATATTTT. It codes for CASSYSPGSGNTIYF.

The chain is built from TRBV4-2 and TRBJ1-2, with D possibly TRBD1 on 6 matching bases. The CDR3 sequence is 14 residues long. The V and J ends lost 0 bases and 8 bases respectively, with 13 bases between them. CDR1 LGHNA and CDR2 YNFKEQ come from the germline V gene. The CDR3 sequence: CASSQESRDMGYTF. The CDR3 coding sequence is TGTGCCAGCAGCCAAGAGTCCCGGGACATGGGCTACACCTTC.

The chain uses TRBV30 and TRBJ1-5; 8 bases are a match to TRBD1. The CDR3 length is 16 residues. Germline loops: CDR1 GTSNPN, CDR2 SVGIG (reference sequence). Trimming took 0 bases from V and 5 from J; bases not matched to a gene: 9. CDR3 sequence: CAWSVNSGQGHQPQHF. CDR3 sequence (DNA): TGTGCCTGGAGTGTCAATTCAGGACAGGGCCATCAGCCCCAGCATTTT.

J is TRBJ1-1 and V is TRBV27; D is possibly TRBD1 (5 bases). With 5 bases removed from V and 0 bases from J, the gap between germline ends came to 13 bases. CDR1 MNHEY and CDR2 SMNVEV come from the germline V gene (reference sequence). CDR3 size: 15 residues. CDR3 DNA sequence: TGTGCCAGCAGTCCCCGGGGGGGGATGAACACTGAAGCTTTCTTT. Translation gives CASSPRGGMNTEAFF.

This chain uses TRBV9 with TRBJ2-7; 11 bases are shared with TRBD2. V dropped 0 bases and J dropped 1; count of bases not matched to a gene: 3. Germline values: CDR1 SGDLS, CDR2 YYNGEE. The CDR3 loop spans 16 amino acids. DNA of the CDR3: TGTGCCAGCAGCGTAGGACTAGCGGGACGATCCTACGAGCAGTACTTC. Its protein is CASSVGLAGRSYEQYF.

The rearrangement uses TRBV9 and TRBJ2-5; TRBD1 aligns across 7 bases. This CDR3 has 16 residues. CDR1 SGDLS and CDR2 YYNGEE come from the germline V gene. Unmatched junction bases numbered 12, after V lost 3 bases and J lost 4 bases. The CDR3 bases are TGTGCCAGCAGCGGTTCTGGGACAGTCTCCCTAGAGACCCAGTACTTC. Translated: CASSGSGTVSLETQYF. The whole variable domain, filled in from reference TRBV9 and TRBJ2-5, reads DSGVTQTPKHLITATGQRVTLRCSPRSGDLSVYWYQQSLDQGLQFLIQYYNGEERAKGNILERFSAQQFPDLHSELNLSSLELGDSALYFCASSGSGTVSLETQYFGPGTRLLVL.

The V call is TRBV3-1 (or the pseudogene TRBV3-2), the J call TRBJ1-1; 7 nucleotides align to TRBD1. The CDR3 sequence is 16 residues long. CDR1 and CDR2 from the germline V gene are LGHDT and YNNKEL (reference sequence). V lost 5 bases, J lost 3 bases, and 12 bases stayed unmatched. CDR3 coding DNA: TGTGCCAGCAGCTTTCGATCGACAGGGACACACACTGAAGCTTTCTTT. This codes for CASSFRSTGTHTEAFF.

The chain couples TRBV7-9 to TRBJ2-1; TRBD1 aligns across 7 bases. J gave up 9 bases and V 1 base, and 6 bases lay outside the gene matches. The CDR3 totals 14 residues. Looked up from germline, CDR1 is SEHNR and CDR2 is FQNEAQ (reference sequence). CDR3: CASSLEGQSSEQFF. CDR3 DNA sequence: TGTGCCAGCAGCTTAGAGGGACAGTCGAGTGAGCAGTTCTTC.

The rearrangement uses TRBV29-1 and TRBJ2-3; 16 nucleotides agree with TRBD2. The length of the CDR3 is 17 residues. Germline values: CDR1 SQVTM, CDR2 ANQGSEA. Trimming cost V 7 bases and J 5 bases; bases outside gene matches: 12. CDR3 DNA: TGCAGCGCTGGGACTAGCGGGGGGGCTCCAAGGATAGATACGCAGTATTTT. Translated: CSAGTSGGAPRIDTQYF.

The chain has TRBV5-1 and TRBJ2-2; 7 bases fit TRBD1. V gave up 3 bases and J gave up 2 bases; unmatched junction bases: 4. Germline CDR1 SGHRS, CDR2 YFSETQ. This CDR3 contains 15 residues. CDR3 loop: CASSWTGDNTGELFF. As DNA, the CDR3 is TGCGCCAGCAGCTGGACAGGAGACAACACCGGGGAGCTGTTTTTT.